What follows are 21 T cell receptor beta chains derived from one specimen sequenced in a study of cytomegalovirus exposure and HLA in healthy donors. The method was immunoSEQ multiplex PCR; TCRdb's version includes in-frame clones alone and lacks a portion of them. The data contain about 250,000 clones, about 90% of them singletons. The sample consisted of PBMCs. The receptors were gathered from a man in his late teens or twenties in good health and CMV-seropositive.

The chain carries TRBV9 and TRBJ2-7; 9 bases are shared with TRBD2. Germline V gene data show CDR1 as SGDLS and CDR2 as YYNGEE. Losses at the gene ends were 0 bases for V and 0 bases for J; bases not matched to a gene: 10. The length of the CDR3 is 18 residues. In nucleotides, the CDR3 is TGTGCCAGCAGCGTAGGTATTAGCGGGAGCGTTTTCTCCTACGAGCAGTACTTC. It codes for CASSVGISGSVFSYEQYF.

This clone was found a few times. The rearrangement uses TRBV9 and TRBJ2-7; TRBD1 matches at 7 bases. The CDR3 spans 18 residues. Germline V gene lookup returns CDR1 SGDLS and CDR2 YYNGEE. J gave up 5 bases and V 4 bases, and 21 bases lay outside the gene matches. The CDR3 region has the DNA TGTGCCAGCAGCCCAAGCCGGTGGGGGCGACAGGGATCAAACGAGCAGTACTTC. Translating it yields CASSPSRWGRQGSNEQYF.

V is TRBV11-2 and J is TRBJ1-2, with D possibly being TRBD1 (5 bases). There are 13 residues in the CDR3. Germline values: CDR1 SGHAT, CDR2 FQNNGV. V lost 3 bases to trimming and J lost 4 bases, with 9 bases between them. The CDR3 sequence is CASSFGAIYGYTF. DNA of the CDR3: TGTGCCAGCAGCTTCGGGGCTATCTATGGCTACACCTTC.

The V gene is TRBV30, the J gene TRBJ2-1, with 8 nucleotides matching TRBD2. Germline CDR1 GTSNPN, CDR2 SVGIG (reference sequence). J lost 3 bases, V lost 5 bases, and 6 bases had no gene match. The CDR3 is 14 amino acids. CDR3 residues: CAWDLSGNYNEQFF. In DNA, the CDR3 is TGTGCCTGGGACCTTAGCGGGAACTACAATGAGCAGTTCTTC. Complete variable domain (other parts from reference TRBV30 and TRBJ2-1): SQTIHQWPATLVQPVGSPLSLECTVEGTSNPNLYWYRQAAGRGLQLLFYSVGIGQISSEVPQNLSASRPQDRQFILSSKKLLLSDSGFYLCAWDLSGNYNEQFFGPGTRLTVL.

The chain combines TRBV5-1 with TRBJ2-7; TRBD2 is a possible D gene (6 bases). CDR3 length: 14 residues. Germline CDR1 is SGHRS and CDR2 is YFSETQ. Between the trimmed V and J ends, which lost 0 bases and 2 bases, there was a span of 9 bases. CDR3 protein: CASSLELAPYEQYF. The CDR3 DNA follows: TGCGCCAGCAGCTTGGAACTAGCTCCCTACGAGCAGTACTTC.

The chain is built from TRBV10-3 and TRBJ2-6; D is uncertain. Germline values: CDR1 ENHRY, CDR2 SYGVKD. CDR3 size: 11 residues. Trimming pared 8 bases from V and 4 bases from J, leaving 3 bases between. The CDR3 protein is CAIGGANVLTF. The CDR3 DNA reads TGTGCCATCGGGGGGGCCAACGTCCTGACTTTC.

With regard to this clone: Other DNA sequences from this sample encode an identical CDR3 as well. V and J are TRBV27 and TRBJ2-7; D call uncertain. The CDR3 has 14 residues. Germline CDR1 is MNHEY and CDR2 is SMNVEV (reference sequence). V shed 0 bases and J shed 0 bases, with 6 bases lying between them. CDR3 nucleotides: TGTGCCAGCAGTTTATCGGGAAGCTCCTACGAGCAGTACTTC. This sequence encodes CASSLSGSSYEQYF.

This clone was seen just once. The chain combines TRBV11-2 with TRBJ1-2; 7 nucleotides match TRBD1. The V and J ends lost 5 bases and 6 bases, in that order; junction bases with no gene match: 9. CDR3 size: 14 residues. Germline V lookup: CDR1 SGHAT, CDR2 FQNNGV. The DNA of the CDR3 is TGTGCCAGCAGCCCCAGGGGGGCTCCCAATGGCTACACCTTC. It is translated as CASSPRGAPNGYTF.

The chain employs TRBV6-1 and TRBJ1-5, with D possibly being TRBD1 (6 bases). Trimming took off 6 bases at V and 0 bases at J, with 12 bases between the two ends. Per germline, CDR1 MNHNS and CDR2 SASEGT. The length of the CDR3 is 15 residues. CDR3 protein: CASRVTGYSNQPQHF. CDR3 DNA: TGTGCCAGCAGAGTTACAGGGTATAGCAATCAGCCCCAGCATTTT.

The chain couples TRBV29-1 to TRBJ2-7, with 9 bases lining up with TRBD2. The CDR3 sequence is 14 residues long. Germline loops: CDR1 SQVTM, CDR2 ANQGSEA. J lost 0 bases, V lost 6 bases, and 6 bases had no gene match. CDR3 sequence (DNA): TGCAGCGTCGCCAGCGGGAGGAACTCCTACGAGCAGTACTTC. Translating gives CSVASGRNSYEQYF.

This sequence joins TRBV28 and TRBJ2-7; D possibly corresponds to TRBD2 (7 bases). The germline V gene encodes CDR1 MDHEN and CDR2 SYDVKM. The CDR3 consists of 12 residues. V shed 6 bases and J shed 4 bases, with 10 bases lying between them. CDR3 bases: TGTGCCAGCAGGGGGGGGGCTTACGAGCAGTACTTC. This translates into CASRGGAYEQYF.

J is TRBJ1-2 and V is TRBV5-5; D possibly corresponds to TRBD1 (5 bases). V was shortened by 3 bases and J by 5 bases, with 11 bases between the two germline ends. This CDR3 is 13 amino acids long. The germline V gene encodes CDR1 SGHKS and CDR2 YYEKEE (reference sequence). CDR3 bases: TGTGCCAGCAGCTCAAGACAGTCGTATGGCTACACCTTC. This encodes CASSSRQSYGYTF.

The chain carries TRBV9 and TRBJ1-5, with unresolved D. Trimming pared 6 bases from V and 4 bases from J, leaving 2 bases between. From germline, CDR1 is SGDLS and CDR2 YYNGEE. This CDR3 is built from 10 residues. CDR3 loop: CASKNQPQHF. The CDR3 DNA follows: TGTGCCAGCAAAAATCAGCCCCAGCATTTT.

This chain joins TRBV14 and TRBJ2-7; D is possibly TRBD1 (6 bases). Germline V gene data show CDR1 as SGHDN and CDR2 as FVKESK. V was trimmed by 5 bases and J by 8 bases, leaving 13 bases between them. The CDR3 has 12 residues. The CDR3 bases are TGTGCCAGCAGCACCCATACAGGGCAGCAGTACTTC. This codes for CASSTHTGQQYF.

For the CDR3, the DNA is TGTGCCAGCAGTTATCGAGTAGACACTGAAGCTTTCTTT. Protein sequence: CASSYRVDTEAFF. The genes are TRBV6-5 and TRBJ1-1; D is unresolved. Trimming cost V 3 bases and J 3 bases, with 8 bases left between them. This CDR3 region has 13 residues. Germline V lookup: CDR1 MNHEY, CDR2 SVGAGI.

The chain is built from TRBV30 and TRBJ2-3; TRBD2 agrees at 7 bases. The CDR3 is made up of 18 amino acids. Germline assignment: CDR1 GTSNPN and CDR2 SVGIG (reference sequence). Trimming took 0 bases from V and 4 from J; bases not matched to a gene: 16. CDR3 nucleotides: TGTGCCTGGAGTGTATCCAGAAAGACTAGCTGGTTTGCAGATACGCAGTATTTT. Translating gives CAWSVSRKTSWFADTQYF.

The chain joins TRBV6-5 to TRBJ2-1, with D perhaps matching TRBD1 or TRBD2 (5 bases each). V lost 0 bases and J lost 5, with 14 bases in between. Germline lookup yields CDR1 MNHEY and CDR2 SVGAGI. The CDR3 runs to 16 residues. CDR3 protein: CASSYSIAPGHNEQFF. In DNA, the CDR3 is TGTGCCAGCAGTTACTCGATTGCACCGGGGCACAATGAGCAGTTCTTC.

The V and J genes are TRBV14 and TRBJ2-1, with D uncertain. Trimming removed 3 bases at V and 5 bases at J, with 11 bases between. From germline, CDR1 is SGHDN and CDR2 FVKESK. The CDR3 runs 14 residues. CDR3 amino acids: CASSHPGGHNEQFF. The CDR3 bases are TGTGCCAGCAGCCACCCCGGCGGCCACAATGAGCAGTTCTTC.

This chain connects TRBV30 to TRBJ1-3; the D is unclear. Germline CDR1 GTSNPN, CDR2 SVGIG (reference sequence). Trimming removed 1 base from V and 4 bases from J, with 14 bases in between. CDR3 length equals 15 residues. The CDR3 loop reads CAWSGAWGLGNTIYF. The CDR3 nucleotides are TGTGCCTGGAGTGGGGCTTGGGGTTTGGGAAACACCATATATTTT.

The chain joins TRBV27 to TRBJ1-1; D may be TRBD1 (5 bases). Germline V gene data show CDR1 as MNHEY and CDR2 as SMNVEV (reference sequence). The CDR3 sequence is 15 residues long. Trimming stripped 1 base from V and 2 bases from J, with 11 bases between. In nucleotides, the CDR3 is TGTGCCAGCAGTTTATTGGGACCGGGAAACACTGAAGCTTTCTTT. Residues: CASSLLGPGNTEAFF.

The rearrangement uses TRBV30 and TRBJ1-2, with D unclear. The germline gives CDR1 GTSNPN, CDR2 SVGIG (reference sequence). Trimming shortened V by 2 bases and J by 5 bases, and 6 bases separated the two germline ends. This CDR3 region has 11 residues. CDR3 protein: CAWSWEYGYTF. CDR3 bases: TGTGCCTGGAGTTGGGAATATGGCTACACCTTC.